This is a list of T cell receptor beta chains from one sample in a study of blood T cell repertoires in COVID-19. Sequencing was performed with immunoSEQ multiplex PCR; in TCRdb, only in-frame clones are kept and a portion is missing. The sample records about 270,000 clones, more than 85% being singletons. Material: peripheral blood. The source is a person under 35 with COVID-19, enrolled during active disease. Both conserved end residues are part of each CDR3. D genes are given only for firm matches. Size tells how often a clone was seen (once, few, many) or the class of an expanded clone, and some rows leave it out.

j_gene: TRBJ2-7; v_gene: TRBV7-2; abundance: NA; d_gene: NA; CDR3nt: TGTGCCAGCAGCCAGGACACCCGACTTACCTACGAGCAGTACTTC; CDR3aa: CASSQDTRLTYEQYF
j_gene: TRBJ1-2; v_gene: TRBV10-3; abundance: NA; d_gene: TRBD1; CDR3nt: TGTGCCATCAGTGAGTCACCAGGGGGCAGGGGCGATGGCTACACCTTC; CDR3aa: CAISESPGGRGDGYTF
j_gene: TRBJ2-7; v_gene: TRBV4-2; abundance: NA; d_gene: NA; CDR3nt: TGTGCCAGCAGCCAAGATCTAGAAGCGGATTCCTACGAGCAGTACTTC; CDR3aa: CASSQDLEADSYEQYF
j_gene: TRBJ2-7; v_gene: TRBV7-9; abundance: NA; d_gene: NA; CDR3nt: TGTGCCAGCAGTTCCCAGGGTAACGAGCAGTACTTC; CDR3aa: CASSSQGNEQYF
j_gene: TRBJ1-5; v_gene: TRBV5-1; abundance: NA; d_gene: NA; CDR3nt: TGCGCCAGCAGCCCCCACGGAGGACAGCCCCAGCATTTT; CDR3aa: CASSPHGGQPQHF
j_gene: TRBJ2-1; v_gene: TRBV9; abundance: NA; d_gene: TRBD1; CDR3nt: TGTGCCAGCAGCCCCAGCCAGGGGGCTTATGAGCAGTTCTTC; CDR3aa: CASSPSQGAYEQFF
j_gene: TRBJ1-4; v_gene: TRBV6-5; abundance: NA; d_gene: NA; CDR3nt: TGTGCCAGCAGCTCTCCGGGGAAGGAAAAACTGTTTTTT; CDR3aa: CASSSPGKEKLFF
j_gene: TRBJ1-2; v_gene: TRBV12-3/TRBV12-4; abundance: once; d_gene: NA; CDR3nt: TGTGCCAGCAGTTTTTCGGGTGACTATGGCTACACCTTC; CDR3aa: CASSFSGDYGYTF
j_gene: TRBJ1-4; v_gene: TRBV20-1; abundance: NA; d_gene: NA; CDR3nt: TGCAGTGCTAGTGGAGGGTCAGCGAATAATGAAAAACTGTTTTTT; CDR3aa: CSASGGSANNEKLFF
j_gene: TRBJ1-1; v_gene: TRBV28; abundance: NA; d_gene: TRBD1; CDR3nt: TGTGCCAGCAGTTTCGGACAGGGAGGACATGCAATCATCGGCCTGAACACTGAAGCTTTCTTT; CDR3aa: CASSFGQGGHAIIGLNTEAFF
j_gene: TRBJ2-7; v_gene: TRBV28; abundance: once; d_gene: TRBD1; CDR3nt: TGTGCCAGCAGTTCTTTGACAGGGACCCGATACGAGCAGTACTTC; CDR3aa: CASSSLTGTRYEQYF
j_gene: TRBJ2-4; v_gene: TRBV7-8; abundance: NA; d_gene: TRBD2; CDR3nt: TGTGCCAGCAGCGGTAGGGGCAGCGGGACCGTCAAAAACATTCAGTACTTC; CDR3aa: CASSGRGSGTVKNIQYF
j_gene: TRBJ1-1; v_gene: TRBV7-2; abundance: NA; d_gene: NA; CDR3nt: TGTGCCAGCAGCTTAGTCCCGACAGTGAACACTGAAGCTTTCTTT; CDR3aa: CASSLVPTVNTEAFF
j_gene: TRBJ1-1; v_gene: TRBV10-3; abundance: NA; d_gene: NA; CDR3nt: TGTGCCACCAACACGAAGAACACTGAAGCTTTCTTT; CDR3aa: CATNTKNTEAFF
j_gene: TRBJ1-2; v_gene: TRBV7-9; abundance: NA; d_gene: NA; CDR3nt: TGTGCCGGAACAGACACTAACTATGGCTACACCTTC; CDR3aa: CAGTDTNYGYTF
j_gene: TRBJ2-5; v_gene: TRBV27; abundance: once; d_gene: TRBD2; CDR3nt: TGTGCCAGCAGTACGACTAGCGGGAGGTCTGAGACCCAGTACTTC; CDR3aa: CASSTTSGRSETQYF
j_gene: TRBJ1-5; v_gene: TRBV7-2; abundance: NA; d_gene: TRBD1; CDR3nt: TGTGCCAGCAGCTCACAGGGGGCGCTGGATCAGCCCCAGCATTTT; CDR3aa: CASSSQGALDQPQHF
j_gene: TRBJ2-7; v_gene: TRBV5-1; abundance: NA; d_gene: TRBD2; CDR3nt: TGCGCCAGCAGCTTGGTTAGCTTAGCGGGCTTCTACGAGCAGTACTTC; CDR3aa: CASSLVSLAGFYEQYF
j_gene: TRBJ1-2; v_gene: TRBV7-9; abundance: few; d_gene: NA; CDR3nt: TGTGCCAGCAGCCCACCGGGTTGGCCCTATGGCTACACCTTC; CDR3aa: CASSPPGWPYGYTF
j_gene: TRBJ2-7; v_gene: TRBV12-3/TRBV12-4; abundance: NA; d_gene: NA; CDR3nt: TGTGCCAGCACATCGTCCAGCTCCTACGAGCAGTACTTC; CDR3aa: CASTSSSSYEQYF
j_gene: TRBJ2-6; v_gene: TRBV25-1; abundance: NA; d_gene: TRBD1; CDR3nt: TGTGCCAGCAGTGGACAGGGGGTAAGCTCTGGGGCCAACGTCCTGACTTTC; CDR3aa: CASSGQGVSSGANVLTF
j_gene: TRBJ2-1; v_gene: TRBV28; abundance: NA; d_gene: NA; CDR3nt: TGTGCCAGCAGTTCACACGCGGAGTTGCTCTCCTACAATGAGCAGTTCTTC; CDR3aa: CASSSHAELLSYNEQFF
j_gene: TRBJ2-1; v_gene: TRBV7-3; abundance: NA; d_gene: TRBD2; CDR3nt: TGTGCCAGCAGCTTAAGTGGGACTAGCGGGAGGCAAGACTACAATGAGCAGTTCTTC; CDR3aa: CASSLSGTSGRQDYNEQFF
j_gene: TRBJ1-1; v_gene: TRBV5-4; abundance: NA; d_gene: NA; CDR3nt: TGTGCCAGCAGCTCGGGCTTGGGGGGGAACACTGAAGCTTTCTTT; CDR3aa: CASSSGLGGNTEAFF
j_gene: TRBJ2-3; v_gene: TRBV2; abundance: NA; d_gene: TRBD2; CDR3nt: TGTGCCAGCAGTAGATGGACTAGCGGTACTAGCACAGATACGCAGTATTTT; CDR3aa: CASSRWTSGTSTDTQYF
j_gene: TRBJ2-3; v_gene: TRBV10-3; abundance: once; d_gene: TRBD2; CDR3nt: TGTGCCATCAGTGAGTCGGACGGCGGGAGGAGGGAGGATACGCAGTATTTT; CDR3aa: CAISESDGGRREDTQYF
j_gene: TRBJ2-3; v_gene: TRBV19; abundance: NA; d_gene: NA; CDR3nt: TGTGCCAGTAATGTACAAGGCACAGATACGCAGTATTTT; CDR3aa: CASNVQGTDTQYF
j_gene: TRBJ1-3; v_gene: TRBV7-8; abundance: NA; d_gene: NA; CDR3nt: TGTGCCAGCAGCTCTAGTTTGGGGGGGTACTCTGGAAACACCATATATTTT; CDR3aa: CASSSSLGGYSGNTIYF
j_gene: TRBJ2-3; v_gene: TRBV27; abundance: NA; d_gene: NA; CDR3nt: TGTGCCAGCAGTTTAGGGCCTAGCGTTTATACGCAGTATTTT; CDR3aa: CASSLGPSVYTQYF
j_gene: TRBJ2-5; v_gene: TRBV7-2; abundance: NA; d_gene: TRBD2; CDR3nt: TGTGCCAGCAGCTCTGCGGGAGGAGAGACCCAGTACTTC; CDR3aa: CASSSAGGETQYF
j_gene: TRBJ2-4; v_gene: TRBV7-3; abundance: NA; d_gene: TRBD1; CDR3nt: TGTGCCAGCAGCGCCGGGACAGGGGGCGCTTTCATTCAGTACTTC; CDR3aa: CASSAGTGGAFIQYF
j_gene: TRBJ2-3; v_gene: TRBV7-3; abundance: once; d_gene: TRBD2; CDR3nt: TGTGCCAGCAGCCCCGGGACTAGCAGAAAAGGCACAGATACGCAGTATTTT; CDR3aa: CASSPGTSRKGTDTQYF
j_gene: TRBJ2-1; v_gene: TRBV7-3; abundance: NA; d_gene: TRBD2; CDR3nt: TGTGCCAGCACCCTGGTGGCTAGCGGGTACAATGAGCAGTTCTTC; CDR3aa: CASTLVASGYNEQFF
j_gene: TRBJ2-1; v_gene: TRBV6-6; abundance: NA; d_gene: NA; CDR3nt: TGTGCCAGCACGGGATCCAATGAGCAGTTCTTC; CDR3aa: CASTGSNEQFF
j_gene: TRBJ2-7; v_gene: TRBV7-2; abundance: NA; d_gene: TRBD1; CDR3nt: TGTGCCAGCAGCTCAGGGGTGGACAGGGGGCACGAGCAGTACTTC; CDR3aa: CASSSGVDRGHEQYF
j_gene: TRBJ2-5; v_gene: TRBV27; abundance: NA; d_gene: TRBD1; CDR3nt: TGTGCCAGCAGTTTAGGGACAGCGACCCAAGAGACCCAGTACTTC; CDR3aa: CASSLGTATQETQYF
j_gene: TRBJ2-1; v_gene: TRBV11-2; abundance: NA; d_gene: NA; CDR3nt: TGTGCCAGCAGTCACTCCTACAATGAGCAGTTCTTC; CDR3aa: CASSHSYNEQFF
j_gene: TRBJ1-1; v_gene: TRBV11-2; abundance: NA; d_gene: NA; CDR3nt: TGTGCCAGCAGCCCTCGGTTTAGGGGCCCGACTGAAGCTTTCTTT; CDR3aa: CASSPRFRGPTEAFF
j_gene: TRBJ2-6; v_gene: TRBV9; abundance: NA; d_gene: NA; CDR3nt: TGTGCCAGCAGCATACCGGGACATGGATTTTCCTCTGGGGCCAACGTCCTGACTTTC; CDR3aa: CASSIPGHGFSSGANVLTF
j_gene: TRBJ1-1; v_gene: TRBV6-6; abundance: NA; d_gene: NA; CDR3nt: TGTGCCAGCAGTTACCGGGGTTTGAACACTGAAGCTTTCTTT; CDR3aa: CASSYRGLNTEAFF
j_gene: TRBJ2-6; v_gene: TRBV29-1; abundance: once; d_gene: TRBD1; CDR3nt: TGCAGCGTTGAAGATCGGGACAGGCCCTCTGGGGCCAACGTCCTGACTTTC; CDR3aa: CSVEDRDRPSGANVLTF
j_gene: TRBJ1-1; v_gene: TRBV10-3; abundance: NA; d_gene: TRBD1; CDR3nt: TGTGCCACCGCTGACAGGGCTGGAACTGAAGCTTTCTTT; CDR3aa: CATADRAGTEAFF
j_gene: TRBJ2-7; v_gene: TRBV5-5; abundance: NA; d_gene: TRBD2; CDR3nt: TGTGCCAGCAGCCCGTCCGGGAGGTGGGAGCAGTACTTC; CDR3aa: CASSPSGRWEQYF
j_gene: TRBJ2-2; v_gene: TRBV24-1; abundance: NA; d_gene: TRBD1; CDR3nt: TGTGCCACCAGTGATTTATCGGGACAGGGGGCGACCGGGGAGCTGTTTTTT; CDR3aa: CATSDLSGQGATGELFF
j_gene: TRBJ2-6; v_gene: TRBV7-6; abundance: NA; d_gene: NA; CDR3nt: TGTGCCAGCAGCTTAGAGTCAGGGCCCCTCTCTGGGGCCAACGTCCTGACTTTC; CDR3aa: CASSLESGPLSGANVLTF
j_gene: TRBJ2-2; v_gene: TRBV6-4; abundance: NA; d_gene: NA; CDR3nt: TGTGCCAGCAGTCGGACAAACACCGGGGAGCTGTTTTTT; CDR3aa: CASSRTNTGELFF
j_gene: TRBJ1-5; v_gene: TRBV4-1; abundance: NA; d_gene: NA; CDR3nt: TGCGCCAGCAGCCAAGTCGGTCAGCCCCAGCATTTT; CDR3aa: CASSQVGQPQHF
j_gene: TRBJ2-5; v_gene: TRBV2; abundance: NA; d_gene: NA; CDR3nt: TGTGCCAGCATCGTGGGGACCGGAGGGTACCAAGAGACCCAGTACTTC; CDR3aa: CASIVGTGGYQETQYF
j_gene: TRBJ1-5; v_gene: TRBV19; abundance: NA; d_gene: NA; CDR3nt: TGTGCCAGTAATCCCTTACCGGGGATCAATCAGCCCCAGCATTTT; CDR3aa: CASNPLPGINQPQHF
j_gene: TRBJ1-1; v_gene: TRBV6-1; abundance: once; d_gene: NA; CDR3nt: TGTGCCAGCAGTGATCCTCACTGGGGGGAAGTTAGGACTGAAGCTTTCTTT; CDR3aa: CASSDPHWGEVRTEAFF
j_gene: TRBJ1-1; v_gene: TRBV6-6; abundance: NA; d_gene: NA; CDR3nt: TGTGCCAGCAGCTCCACAACTGAAGCTTTCTTT; CDR3aa: CASSSTTEAFF
j_gene: TRBJ2-7; v_gene: TRBV14; abundance: NA; d_gene: NA; CDR3nt: TGTGCCAGCAGCCACCATCGGAGGCTCTACGAGCAGTACTTC; CDR3aa: CASSHHRRLYEQYF
j_gene: TRBJ2-5; v_gene: TRBV4-1; abundance: NA; d_gene: TRBD2; CDR3nt: TGCGCCAGCAGCCAGTGGCGGGGGGAGACCCAGTACTTC; CDR3aa: CASSQWRGETQYF
j_gene: TRBJ1-6; v_gene: TRBV14; abundance: NA; d_gene: NA; CDR3nt: TGTGCCAGCAGCCCGGACAGAAATTCACCCCTCCACTTT; CDR3aa: CASSPDRNSPLHF
j_gene: TRBJ1-6; v_gene: TRBV3-1/TRBV3-2; abundance: NA; d_gene: TRBD1; CDR3nt: TGTGCCAGCAGCCTGGGACAGGGTGAGTCACCCCTCCACTTT; CDR3aa: CASSLGQGESPLHF
j_gene: TRBJ2-2; v_gene: TRBV5-1; abundance: NA; d_gene: NA; CDR3nt: TGCGCCAGCAGCTTGGCCGTCCCACTGAACACCGGGGAGCTGTTTTTT; CDR3aa: CASSLAVPLNTGELFF